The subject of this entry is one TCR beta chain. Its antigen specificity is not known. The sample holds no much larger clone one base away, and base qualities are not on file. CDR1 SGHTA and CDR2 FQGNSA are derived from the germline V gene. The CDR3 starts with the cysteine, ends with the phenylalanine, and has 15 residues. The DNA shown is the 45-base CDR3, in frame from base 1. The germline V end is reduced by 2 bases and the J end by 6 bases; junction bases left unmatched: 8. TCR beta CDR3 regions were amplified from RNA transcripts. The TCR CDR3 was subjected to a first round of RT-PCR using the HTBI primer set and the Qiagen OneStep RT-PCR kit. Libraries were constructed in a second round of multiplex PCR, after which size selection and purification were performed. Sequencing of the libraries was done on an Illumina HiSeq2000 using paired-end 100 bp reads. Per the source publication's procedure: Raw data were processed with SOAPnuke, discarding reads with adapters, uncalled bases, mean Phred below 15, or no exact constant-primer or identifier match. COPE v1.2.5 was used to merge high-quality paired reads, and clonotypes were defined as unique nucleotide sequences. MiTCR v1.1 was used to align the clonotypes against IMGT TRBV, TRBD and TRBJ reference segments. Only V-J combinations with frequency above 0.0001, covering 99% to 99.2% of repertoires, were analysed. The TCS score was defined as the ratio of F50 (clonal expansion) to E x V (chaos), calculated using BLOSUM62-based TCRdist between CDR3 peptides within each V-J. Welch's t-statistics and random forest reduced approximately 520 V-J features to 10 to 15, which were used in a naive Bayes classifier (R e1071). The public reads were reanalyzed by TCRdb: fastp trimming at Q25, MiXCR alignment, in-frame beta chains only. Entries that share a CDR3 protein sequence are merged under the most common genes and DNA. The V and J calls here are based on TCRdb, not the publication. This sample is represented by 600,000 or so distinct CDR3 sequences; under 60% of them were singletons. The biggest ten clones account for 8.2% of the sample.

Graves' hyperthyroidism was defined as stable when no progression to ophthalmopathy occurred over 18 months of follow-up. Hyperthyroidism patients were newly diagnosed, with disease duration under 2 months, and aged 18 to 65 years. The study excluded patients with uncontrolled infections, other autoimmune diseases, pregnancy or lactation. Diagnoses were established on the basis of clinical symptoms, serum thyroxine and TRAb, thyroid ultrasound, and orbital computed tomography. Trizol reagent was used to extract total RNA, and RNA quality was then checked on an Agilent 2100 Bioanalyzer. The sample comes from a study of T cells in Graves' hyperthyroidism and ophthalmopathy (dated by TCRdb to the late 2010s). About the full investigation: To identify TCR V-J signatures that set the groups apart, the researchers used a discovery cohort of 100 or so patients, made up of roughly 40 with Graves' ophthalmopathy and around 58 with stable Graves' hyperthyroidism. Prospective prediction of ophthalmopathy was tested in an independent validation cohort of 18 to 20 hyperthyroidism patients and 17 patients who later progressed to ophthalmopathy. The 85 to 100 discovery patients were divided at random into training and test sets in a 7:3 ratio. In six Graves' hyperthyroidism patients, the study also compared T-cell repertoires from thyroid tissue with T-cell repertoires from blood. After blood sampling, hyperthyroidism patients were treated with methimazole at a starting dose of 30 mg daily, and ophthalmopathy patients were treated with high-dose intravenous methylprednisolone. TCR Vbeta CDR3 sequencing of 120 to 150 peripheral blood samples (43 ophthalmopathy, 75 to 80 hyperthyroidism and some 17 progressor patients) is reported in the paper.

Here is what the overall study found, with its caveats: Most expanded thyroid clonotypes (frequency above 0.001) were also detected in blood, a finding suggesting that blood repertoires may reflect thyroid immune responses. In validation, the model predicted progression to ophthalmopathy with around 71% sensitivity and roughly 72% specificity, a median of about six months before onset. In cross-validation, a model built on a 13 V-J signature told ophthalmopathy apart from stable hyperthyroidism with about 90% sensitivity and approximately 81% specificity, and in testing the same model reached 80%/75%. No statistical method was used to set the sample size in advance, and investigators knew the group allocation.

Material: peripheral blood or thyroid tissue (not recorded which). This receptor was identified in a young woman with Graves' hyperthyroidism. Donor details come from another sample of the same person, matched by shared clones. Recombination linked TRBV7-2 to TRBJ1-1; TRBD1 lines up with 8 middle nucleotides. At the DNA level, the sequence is TGTGCCAGCAGCTTACGGGGACAGGTGGTGGCTGAAGCTTTCTTT. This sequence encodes CASSLRGQVVAEAFF.